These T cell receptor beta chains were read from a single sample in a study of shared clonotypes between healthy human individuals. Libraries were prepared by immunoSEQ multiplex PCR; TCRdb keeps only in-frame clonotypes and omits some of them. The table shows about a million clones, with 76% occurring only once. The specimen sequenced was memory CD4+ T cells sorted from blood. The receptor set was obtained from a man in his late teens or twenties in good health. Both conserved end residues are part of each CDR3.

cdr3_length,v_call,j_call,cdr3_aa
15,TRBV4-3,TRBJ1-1,CASSGTKQGRTEAFF
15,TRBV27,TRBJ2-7,CASRHAGTDPYEQYF
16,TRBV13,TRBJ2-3,CASSHVGSGRTDTQYF
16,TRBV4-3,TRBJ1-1,CASSQGLTDTHTEAFF
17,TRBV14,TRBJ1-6,CASSQVSGTGYNSPLHF
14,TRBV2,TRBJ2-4,CASRDSGGKNIQYF
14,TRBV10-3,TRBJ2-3,CAISAGDSTDTQYF
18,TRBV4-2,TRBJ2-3,CASSQDLGYLTSTDTQYF
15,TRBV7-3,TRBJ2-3,CASSLDGDRTDTQYF
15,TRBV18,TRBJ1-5,CASSPDRGGNQPQHF
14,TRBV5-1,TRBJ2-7,CASRLGTGWYEQYF
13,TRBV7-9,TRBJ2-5,CASSGQGLETQYF
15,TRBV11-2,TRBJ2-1,CASSFNPGLVNEQFF
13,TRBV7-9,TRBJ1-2,CASSSDRGASYTF
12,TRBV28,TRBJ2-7,CASTGGSYEQYF
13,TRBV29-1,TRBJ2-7,CSVTSGGLYEQYF
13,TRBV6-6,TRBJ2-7,CASKGQVSYEQYF
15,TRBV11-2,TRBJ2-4,CASSLGGLAKNIQYF
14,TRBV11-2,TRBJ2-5,CASSVNQGQETQYF
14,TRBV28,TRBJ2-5,CASSFRGRGETQYF
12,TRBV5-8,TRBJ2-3,CAANRITDTQYF
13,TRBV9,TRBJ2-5,CASSEGLAGPQYF
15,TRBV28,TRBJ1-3,CASSPLGTGGNTIYF
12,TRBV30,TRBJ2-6,CACSSGANVLTF
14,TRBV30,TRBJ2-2,CAWRSRGNTGELFF
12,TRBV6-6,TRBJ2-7,CASRGPEYEQYF
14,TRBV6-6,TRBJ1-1,CASSYGYANTEAFF
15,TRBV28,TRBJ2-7,CASSLPGDLSYEQYF
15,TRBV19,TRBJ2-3,CASSIVGRGADTQYF
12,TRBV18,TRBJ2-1,CASSPGQGREFF
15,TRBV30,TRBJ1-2,CAWSLEYKRIDGYTF
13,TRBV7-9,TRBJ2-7,CASSLADFTMPYF
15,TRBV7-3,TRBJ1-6,CASSLAGGGSSPLHF
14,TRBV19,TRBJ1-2,CASTQSGGGYGYTF
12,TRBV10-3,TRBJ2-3,CAISESRYTQYF
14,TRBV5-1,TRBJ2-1,CASSLTSGTPEQFF
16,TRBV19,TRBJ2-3,CASSISGTGRTDTQYF
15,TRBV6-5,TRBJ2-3,CASSSPGGAADTQYF
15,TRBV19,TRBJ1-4,CASSTGERTNEKLFF
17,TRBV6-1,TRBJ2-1,CASSERFLAGVDNEQFF
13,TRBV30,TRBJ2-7,CAWSGAVSYEQYF
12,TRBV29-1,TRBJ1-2,CSVDGQPRGYTF
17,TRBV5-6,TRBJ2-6,CASSLVGLLSGANVLTF
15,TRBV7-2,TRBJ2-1,CASSNGPQAGNEQFF
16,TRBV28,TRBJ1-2,CASSLAGTAFNYGYTF
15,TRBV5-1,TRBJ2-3,CASSAAGGTTDTQYF
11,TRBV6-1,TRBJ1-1,CASDVRTEAFF
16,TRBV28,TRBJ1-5,CATVPYRAGPGQPQHF
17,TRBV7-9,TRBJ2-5,CASSLPLGLAQGETQYF
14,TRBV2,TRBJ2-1,CASLGPLTYNEQFF
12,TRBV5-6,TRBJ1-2,CASSPDTWGYTF
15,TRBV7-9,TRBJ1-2,CASSRPGQTNYGYTF